This T cell receptor beta chain was sequenced for a study of blood T cell repertoires in COVID-19. Study overall: There were acute and convalescent COVID-19 samples, and they came from the United States, Italy and Spain. Nucleic acid was either cDNA or gDNA, and it came from T cells, B-cell-depleted T cells, or PBMCs.

In the authors' workflow: From reference gene primer amplification, estimates of nucleated cell counts were derived. TCRdb's table, derived via immunoSEQ multiplex PCR, lists solely in-frame clones and lacks some. V and J calls and clone size come straight from that table; D and trimming were deduced from the DNA. Of fewer than 250,000 clones detected, around four fifths appear once; the ten largest clones hold around 4%. Germline values: CDR1 MNHEY, CDR2 SMNVEV (reference sequence). The CDR3 length is 14 residues. V lost 6 bases and J lost 5, with 16 bases in between. Specimen: peripheral blood. The genes are TRBV27 and TRBJ1-2; tentatively, D is TRBD1 (5 bases). This clonotype originated in a man aged 45 to 65 with acute or convalescent COVID-19. In nucleotides, the CDR3 is TGTGCCAGCAGGACCTCCCAGGGATCTTATGGCTACACCTTC. Encoded protein: CASRTSQGSYGYTF.